This is a list of T cell receptor beta chains from one sample in a study of blood T cell repertoires in COVID-19. Sequencing was performed with immunoSEQ multiplex PCR; in TCRdb, only in-frame clones are kept and a portion is missing. Of hundreds of thousands of clones listed, 89% are singletons. The sequenced material came from PBMCs or T cells enriched from blood (not recorded which). Receptors originate from a young woman with acute COVID-19. Each CDR3 is given with its conserved first and last residue. D genes are given only for firm matches. Some rows mark clone size as missing; the rest say once, few, many or name a class of expanded clone.

CDR3 length: 14
D gene: NA
V gene: TRBV28
J gene: TRBJ2-7
clone size: NA
CDR3 protein: CASSGHTASYEQYF
CDR3 DNA: TGTGCCAGCAGTGGACATACAGCCTCCTACGAGCAGTACTTC

CDR3 length: 15
D gene: TRBD1
V gene: TRBV14
J gene: TRBJ1-6
clone size: NA
CDR3 protein: CASSQTARGNSPLHF
CDR3 DNA: TGTGCCAGCAGCCAAACGGCCAGGGGGAATTCACCCCTCCACTTT

CDR3 length: 14
D gene: NA
V gene: TRBV5-8
J gene: TRBJ1-2
clone size: NA
CDR3 protein: CASSLQGRGAGYTF
CDR3 DNA: TGTGCCAGCAGCTTACAGGGAAGAGGGGCCGGCTACACCTTC

CDR3 length: 16
D gene: NA
V gene: TRBV28
J gene: TRBJ1-4
clone size: once
CDR3 protein: CASSLPGRAVGEKLFF
CDR3 DNA: TGTGCCAGCAGTTTACCCGGGAGGGCGGTAGGTGAAAAACTGTTTTTT

CDR3 length: 13
D gene: NA
V gene: TRBV9
J gene: TRBJ1-4
clone size: NA
CDR3 protein: CASSVSGGEKLFF
CDR3 DNA: TGTGCCAGCAGCGTCTCAGGTGGTGAAAAACTGTTTTTT

CDR3 length: 16
D gene: TRBD2
V gene: TRBV6-2/TRBV6-3
J gene: TRBJ2-1
clone size: NA
CDR3 protein: CASSYSSGGAYNEQFF
CDR3 DNA: TGTGCCAGCAGTTACTCTAGCGGGGGGGCCTACAATGAGCAGTTCTTC

CDR3 length: 14
D gene: TRBD2
V gene: TRBV5-1
J gene: TRBJ2-3
clone size: NA
CDR3 protein: CASSLDGGVDTQYF
CDR3 DNA: TGCGCCAGCAGCTTGGACGGGGGGGTGGATACGCAGTATTTT

CDR3 length: 16
D gene: TRBD2
V gene: TRBV3-1/TRBV3-2
J gene: TRBJ2-7
clone size: NA
CDR3 protein: CASRQNGRGITYEQYF
CDR3 DNA: TGTGCCAGCAGGCAGAACGGGAGGGGGATCACCTACGAGCAGTACTTC

CDR3 length: 16
D gene: NA
V gene: TRBV19
J gene: TRBJ1-1
clone size: NA
CDR3 protein: CASSTWSTASNTEAFF
CDR3 DNA: TGTGCCAGTAGTACCTGGTCGACAGCCTCGAACACTGAAGCTTTCTTT

CDR3 length: 15
D gene: NA
V gene: TRBV19
J gene: TRBJ1-1
clone size: NA
CDR3 protein: CASSGEEGIRTEAFF
CDR3 DNA: TGTGCCAGTAGCGGAGAAGAGGGCATCCGCACTGAAGCTTTCTTT

CDR3 length: 14
D gene: NA
V gene: TRBV5-6
J gene: TRBJ2-7
clone size: NA
CDR3 protein: CASSSSGSAYEQYF
CDR3 DNA: TGTGCCAGCAGCTCGTCGGGGTCAGCCTACGAGCAGTACTTC

CDR3 length: 12
D gene: NA
V gene: TRBV7-9
J gene: TRBJ1-6
clone size: NA
CDR3 protein: CASSSNNSPLHF
CDR3 DNA: TGTGCCAGCAGCTCCAATAATTCACCCCTCCACTTT

CDR3 length: 12
D gene: NA
V gene: TRBV6-5
J gene: TRBJ1-1
clone size: NA
CDR3 protein: CASLWGQTEAFF
CDR3 DNA: TGTGCCAGCTTGTGGGGGCAGACTGAAGCTTTCTTT

CDR3 length: 14
D gene: TRBD1
V gene: TRBV6-5
J gene: TRBJ2-7
clone size: NA
CDR3 protein: CASIGGQGPYEQYF
CDR3 DNA: TGTGCCAGCATTGGGGGACAGGGGCCCTACGAGCAGTACTTC

CDR3 length: 16
D gene: TRBD1
V gene: TRBV19
J gene: TRBJ1-6
clone size: NA
CDR3 protein: CASSSGQGSFSSPLHF
CDR3 DNA: TGTGCCAGTAGTTCCGGACAGGGGAGTTTTAGTTCACCCCTCCACTTT

CDR3 length: 15
D gene: NA
V gene: TRBV10-2
J gene: TRBJ1-5
clone size: NA
CDR3 protein: CASSEYRVMNQPQHF
CDR3 DNA: TGCGCCAGCAGTGAGTACAGGGTTATGAATCAGCCCCAGCATTTT